The rows below give T cell receptor beta chains drawn from one sample of a study of neurological immune-mediated disorders. TCRdb fed the 5' RACE reads into MiXCR, producing one record per CDR3 protein. Of 45,000 to 50,000 distinct CDR3 sequences listed, around 4.5% were seen once; the top ten hold around 5%. The sample consisted of PBMCs. The receptors shown here come from a woman in her sixties with multiple sclerosis. The CDR3 runs from the conserved cysteine through the conserved F or W. The D gene is left open where the match is weak. A clone size is listed for some rows: how often the clone was seen (once, few, many), or a class if it is expanded.

V gene	J gene	CDR3 length	D gene	clone size	CDR3 DNA	CDR3 protein
TRBV5-1	TRBJ1-2	13	-	many	TGCGCCAGCAGCTTGTCCCCCGACTATGGCTACACCTTC	CASSLSPDYGYTF
TRBV6-2/TRBV6-3	TRBJ2-1	14	TRBD2	few	TGTGCCAGCAAGGGACTACAGCCCTACAATGAGCAGTTCTTC	CASKGLQPYNEQFF
TRBV7-7	TRBJ2-1	15	TRBD1	many	TGTGCTAGCAGCCCGGGGACAGCCTCCTACAATGAGCAGTTCTTC	CASSPGTASYNEQFF
TRBV9	TRBJ2-3	15	TRBD1	many	TGTGCCAGCAGCCCTTGGACAGGGGAGACAGATACGCAGTATTTT	CASSPWTGETDTQYF
TRBV20-1	TRBJ2-5	12	-	many	TGCAGTGCTAGGGACATGCAAGAGACCCAGTACTTC	CSARDMQETQYF
TRBV5-8	TRBJ1-6	13	TRBD1	-	TGTGCCAGCACCAGGGACAGGCACTCACCCCTCCACTTT	CASTRDRHSPLHF
TRBV12-3/TRBV12-4	TRBJ2-2	12	-	many	TGTGCCACGGGGAGGAACACCGGGGAGCTGTTTTTT	CATGRNTGELFF
TRBV6-6	TRBJ1-5	13	-	many	TGTGCCAGCAGTACAGGGTTAGGTCAGCCCCAGCATTTT	CASSTGLGQPQHF
TRBV20-1	TRBJ2-5	13	-	-	TGCAGTGCTTGGGACCATCTCCAAGAGACCCAGTACTTC	CSAWDHLQETQYF
TRBV4-1	TRBJ2-1	14	TRBD1	-	TGCGCCAGCAGCCAAGCGGACAGGGCCAATGAGCAGTTCTTC	CASSQADRANEQFF
TRBV9	TRBJ2-3	14	-	many	TGTGCCAGCAGCGTAGGCAGGACTGTAGATACGCAGTATTTT	CASSVGRTVDTQYF